The rows below give T cell receptor beta chains drawn from one sample of a study of T cells in localized non-small cell lung cancer. Generated by immunoSEQ multiplex PCR, the TCRdb table keeps only in-frame clones and is missing some. The data hold about 59,000 clones, with approximately 89% observed a single time. This sample comprised peripheral blood, obtained before any cancer treatment. The receptors originated from a man aged 40 to 75 with stage I lung adenocarcinoma. CDR3s include the opening cysteine and the closing phenylalanine or tryptophan. The D gene is left open where the match is weak. Size values are once, few and many counts, or a class for expanded clones, and some rows have none.

j_call d_call clone_size v_call cdr3_length cdr3_nt cdr3_aa
TRBJ2-7 NA NA TRBV11-1 14 TGTGCCAGCAGCCCCGCGGGGTCAGCCTACGAGCAGTACTTC CASSPAGSAYEQYF
TRBJ2-7 TRBD2 NA TRBV29-1 15 TGCAGCGTTATCGGGACTAGCGGGATTGGTCGCGAGCAGTACTTC CSVIGTSGIGREQYF
TRBJ1-2 TRBD1 NA TRBV10-3 16 TGTGCCATAAAGGACAGGGGGACTGTATCGGCTATCGGCTACACCTTC CAIKDRGTVSAIGYTF
TRBJ1-5 NA NA TRBV27 13 TGTGCCAGCAGTTTAGGGGTTTCTCAGCCCCAGCATTTT CASSLGVSQPQHF
TRBJ2-3 NA NA TRBV9 15 TGTGCCAGCAGCCCGTGGGACCGAATCACAGATACGCAGTATTTT CASSPWDRITDTQYF
TRBJ1-1 NA NA TRBV6-5 15 TGTGCCAGCAGTTACCGATTCAGAAGGAACACTGAAGCTTTCTTT CASSYRFRRNTEAFF
TRBJ2-5 NA NA TRBV11-2 11 TGTGCCAGCAGCTTGGAGGAGACCCAGTACTTC CASSLEETQYF
TRBJ2-7 NA NA TRBV27 16 TGTGCCAGCAGTTTAAGTTCAATTGGGGGTGCCTACGAGCAGTACTTC CASSLSSIGGAYEQYF
TRBJ2-1 NA NA TRBV7-9 15 TGTGCCAGCAGCCCCCCGGGACTCTCGTCCAATGAGCAGTTCTTC CASSPPGLSSNEQFF
TRBJ2-1 NA NA TRBV7-9 14 TGTGCCAGCCCTTCAGGACAGAGAAACAATGAGCAGTTCTTC CASPSGQRNNEQFF
TRBJ2-7 NA NA TRBV11-2 15 TGTGCCAGCAGCTTAGATCCAACGGGAGCCTACGAGCAGTACTTC CASSLDPTGAYEQYF
TRBJ2-1 TRBD2 NA TRBV6-5 15 TGTGCCAGCAAAACTAGCGGGGGCTCCTACAATGAGCAGTTCTTC CASKTSGGSYNEQFF
TRBJ1-1 NA once TRBV27 14 TGTGCCAGCAGTTTATTCGGGGGCACCACTGAAGCTTTCTTT CASSLFGGTTEAFF
TRBJ1-5 NA NA TRBV2 14 TGTGCCAGCAGTGACGCCGGGGCCAATCAGCCCCAGCATTTT CASSDAGANQPQHF
TRBJ1-4 NA NA TRBV4-1 15 TGCGCCAGCAGCCAAGATGCAAGGGAGTGGGAAAAACTGTTTTTT CASSQDAREWEKLFF
TRBJ2-4 NA NA TRBV28 14 TGTGCCAGCAGTTTGGCGGGATCCAAAAACATTCAGTACTTC CASSLAGSKNIQYF
TRBJ2-7 NA NA TRBV29-1 11 TGCAGCGTTGGGGCGGGGTTCGAGCAGTACTTC CSVGAGFEQYF
TRBJ2-7 NA once TRBV28 15 TGTGCCAGCGGGGGCTTTAGCGGACCCTCGGCCGAGCAGTACTTC CASGGFSGPSAEQYF
TRBJ2-1 TRBD2 NA TRBV27 14 TGTGCCAGCAGAGTTGCGGGAGCGTACAATGAGCAGTTCTTC CASRVAGAYNEQFF
TRBJ2-2 TRBD2 NA TRBV7-2 16 TGTGCCAGCAGCCCCGGACTAGCGGGAGGGCATAGGGAGCTGTTTTTT CASSPGLAGGHRELFF
TRBJ2-5 TRBD1 NA TRBV7-9 15 TGTGCCAGCAGCTTAGTGGGGGACAGACAAGAGACCCAGTACTTC CASSLVGDRQETQYF
TRBJ1-1 NA NA TRBV5-1 14 TGCGCCAGCAGCTGGGACGGGCTGAACACTGAAGCTTTCTTT CASSWDGLNTEAFF
TRBJ1-1 NA NA TRBV21-1 17 TGTGCCAGCAGCACCCCACCTACGGAAGGGGTGAACACTGAAGCTTTCTTT CASSTPPTEGVNTEAFF
TRBJ2-7 NA once TRBV27 15 TGTGCCAGCAGTTTGTTGGGAGGACCAGACTACGAGCAGTACTTC CASSLLGGPDYEQYF
TRBJ2-3 TRBD1 NA TRBV11-2 14 TGTGCCAGCAGCTCCGGGACAGCCACAGATACGCAGTATTTT CASSSGTATDTQYF
TRBJ2-2 TRBD1 NA TRBV30 15 TGTGCCTGGAGTCCCGGGACAGGGGTTTCCGGGGAGCTGTTTTTT CAWSPGTGVSGELFF
TRBJ1-2 NA NA TRBV4-1 14 TGCGCCAGCAGCCAAGAGCGGGGAAACTATGGCTACACCTTC CASSQERGNYGYTF
TRBJ2-6 NA NA TRBV5-1 15 TGCGCCAGTAAAGGGGGGAACTCTGGGGCCAACGTCCTGACTTTC CASKGGNSGANVLTF
TRBJ1-3 NA once TRBV2 13 TGTGCCAGCAGTGTACAGGGCGGAAACACCATATATTTT CASSVQGGNTIYF
TRBJ2-1 NA once TRBV27 13 TGTGCCAGCAGTTCCGGACATTACAATGAGCAGTTCTTC CASSSGHYNEQFF
TRBJ1-5 TRBD1 NA TRBV19 15 TGTGCCAGTACCTTAGGACAGGGTGGGGGTCAGCCCCAGCATTTT CASTLGQGGGQPQHF
TRBJ2-1 TRBD2 NA TRBV30 15 TGTGCCTGGAGTGGGGGTGGTAGCGGGAGGGATCGGCAGTTCTTC CAWSGGGSGRDRQFF